This TCR beta chain was sequenced in a study of graft-versus-host responses after intestinal transplantation. Whole-study context: Each of the recipients got a multivisceral, liver-intestinal, or isolated intestinal transplant. Induction using anti-thymocyte globulin, followed by tacrolimus and steroids for approximately 3 years, was given to all recipients.

The assay was immunoSEQ multiplex PCR, and TCRdb's table has in-frame clones only and misses some. The table shows 96,000 or so clones, with 90% to 95% occurring only once. Unmatched junction bases numbered 15, after V lost 1 base and J lost 3 bases. CDR1 and CDR2 from the germline V gene are KGHSH and LQKENI. The CDR3 runs to 20 residues. Points on this clone: Antigen: not known.

This chain connects TRBV18 to TRBJ2-4; 10 bases agree with TRBD1. The origin of this receptor is a human donor who received an intestinal transplant. Material: unstimulated CD4+ T cells sorted from spleen or lymph node cells, obtained before intestinal transplant. The CDR3 DNA is TGTGCCAGCTCACCACGGACAGGGGGGGACAGGGAGTTCGGCAAAAACATTCAGTACTTC. Its translation is CASSPRTGGDREFGKNIQYF. The full variable domain, with the rest looked up from reference TRBV18 and TRBJ2-4, is NAGVMQNPRHLVRRRGQEARLRCSPMKGHSHVYWYRQLPEEGLKFMVYLQKENIIDESGMPKERFSAEFPKEGPSILRIQQVVRGDSAAYFCASSPRTGGDREFGKNIQYFGAGTRLSVL.